The 30 T cell receptor beta chains below come from one sample, sequenced in a study of T cells in Graves' hyperthyroidism and ophthalmopathy. Amplified TCR beta CDR3 regions derived from RNA transcripts. TCR CDR3 regions were first amplified by RT-PCR with HTBI primers. TCRdb passed the multiplex PCR reads through MiXCR, listing each CDR3 protein once. The sample includes about 180,000 distinct CDR3 sequences, more than 15% of them seen just once. Sequencing was done on a sample of blood. These TCRs come from a woman in her forties or fifties with Graves' hyperthyroidism.

This clonotype appeared many times. The rearrangement links TRBV25-1 to TRBJ2-3; 10 nucleotides align to TRBD2. The V segment lost 1 base and the J segment 2 bases; nucleotides outside the gene matches: 6. The CDR3 has 17 residues. Germline CDR1 reads MGHDK; CDR2 reads SYGVNS. The CDR3 sequence is CASSELLAGIYTDTQYF. In nucleotides, the CDR3 is TGTGCCAGCAGTGAATTACTAGCGGGGATCTACACAGATACGCAGTATTTT.

This clonotype was seen many times. V and J are TRBV7-6 and TRBJ2-1, with D possibly being TRBD1 or TRBD2 (7 bases each). V gave up 5 bases and J gave up 10 bases, with 18 bases separating them. Looked up from germline, CDR1 is SGHVS and CDR2 is FNYEAQ. This CDR3 has 14 residues. The CDR3 region is CASSPIRGGREQFF. Written as DNA, the CDR3 is TGTGCCAGCAGCCCCATCAGGGGGGGGCGGGAGCAGTTCTTC.

This clonotype was found a few times. The V gene is TRBV3-1, the J gene TRBJ2-1, with 12 positions matching TRBD2. The CDR3 has 17 residues. With V trimmed by 1 base and J by 10 bases, 11 bases remained unmatched. CDR1 and CDR2 from the germline V gene are LGHDT and YNNKEL (reference sequence). The chain's CDR3 is CASSQGLAGVSYREQFF. The CDR3 DNA reads as TGTGCCAGCAGCCAAGGACTAGCGGGGGTATCCTACAGGGAGCAGTTCTTC.

This clonotype showed up many times. V is TRBV29-1 and J is TRBJ1-1; 8 bases fit TRBD1. The CDR3 sequence is 14 residues long. In germline, CDR1 is SQVTM, CDR2 ANQGSEA. The V and J ends lost 6 bases and 7 bases, in that order; junction bases with no gene match: 13. The CDR3 region has the DNA TGCAGCGTCGCATACAGGGGGTATCGGGGTGAAGCTTTCTTT. Protein product: CSVAYRGYRGEAFF.

This clonotype has at least ten counts. This chain links TRBV5-6 with TRBJ1-2; 9 positions match TRBD1. The CDR3 totals 13 residues. The germline V gene encodes CDR1 SGHDT and CDR2 YYEEEE. Losses at the gene ends were 5 bases for V and 5 bases for J; bases not matched to a gene: 4. As DNA, the CDR3 is TGTGCCAGCAGTACCGGGACAGGGTATGGCTACACCTTC. Amino acid sequence: CASSTGTGYGYTF.

This clonotype has only a few counts. The chain combines TRBV19 with TRBJ1-3; D gene ambiguous. The CDR3 loop spans 14 amino acids. Germline V lookup: CDR1 LNHDA, CDR2 SQIVND (reference sequence). Trimming shortened V by 7 bases and J by 0 bases, and 10 bases separated the two germline ends. CDR3 sequence reads: CASKRELSGNTIYF. The CDR3 DNA reads TGTGCCAGTAAACGCGAACTCTCTGGAAACACCATATATTTT.

The chain links TRBV28 to TRBJ1-1, with D maybe TRBD1 (5 bases). Between the trimmed V and J ends, which lost 4 bases and 9 bases, there was a span of 12 bases. CDR3 length: 12 amino acids. Germline CDR1 is MDHEN and CDR2 is SYDVKM. The CDR3: CASSSQGWKAFF. CDR3 DNA sequence: TGTGCCAGCAGTTCCCAGGGTTGGAAAGCTTTCTTT.

This clonotype was picked up many times. The J gene is TRBJ2-5, the V gene TRBV7-2; 7 bases fit TRBD1. The J segment lost 5 bases and the V segment lost 5 bases, leaving 11 bases of the junction unmatched. Germline V gene lookup returns CDR1 SGHTA and CDR2 FQGNSA. The CDR3 loop spans 15 amino acids. In DNA, the CDR3 is TGTGCCAGCAGCGCGGACAGGCCGCGTCATGAGACCCAGTACTTC. Translation: CASSADRPRHETQYF.

At least ten counts were recorded for this clonotype. V and J are TRBV6-1 and TRBJ1-1, with a weak D call TRBD1 (6 bases). Trimming removed 2 bases from V and 4 bases from J, with 11 bases in between. Germline CDR1 reads MNHNS; CDR2 reads SASEGT. CDR3 size: 14 residues. DNA of the CDR3: TGTGCCAGCAGTGAACCAGGGGAGGGCACTGAAGCTTTCTTT. It specifies CASSEPGEGTEAFF.

The table lists this clonotype with many counts. V and J are TRBV2 and TRBJ2-3, with D possibly matching TRBD2 (5 bases). This CDR3 region has 14 residues. Germline assignment: CDR1 SNHLY and CDR2 FYNNEI. Trimming cost V 6 bases and J 3 bases, with 13 bases left between them. CDR3 sequence (DNA): TGTGCCAGCAGGATTTTAGGAGGTACAGATACGCAGTATTTT. It codes for CASRILGGTDTQYF.

This clonotype was seen many times. V is TRBV2 and J is TRBJ2-5, with D perhaps assigned TRBD1 or TRBD2 (5 bases each). Trimming cost V 6 bases and J 2 bases, with 10 bases left between them. This CDR3 comprises 13 residues. Germline loops: CDR1 SNHLY, CDR2 FYNNEI. The CDR3 sequence is CASRGDGQETQYF. The CDR3 region has the DNA TGTGCCAGCAGGGGGGACGGACAAGAGACCCAGTACTTC.

This clonotype was detected only a few times. This clone may be a read error of a much larger clone one base away. CDR3 coding DNA: TGTGCCAGCAGCTCCCGGACAGGGCCTAACTATGGCTACACCTTC. It translates to CASSSRTGPNYGYTF. This sequence joins TRBV9 and TRBJ1-2; TRBD1 agrees at 8 bases. Trimming cost V 4 bases and J 0 bases; bases outside gene matches: 5. The CDR3 runs to 15 residues. CDR1 is SGDLS, CDR2 YYNGEE, per germline.

In its sample, this clonotype was seen many times. The chain joins TRBV3-1 to TRBJ2-7; 7 nucleotides match TRBD1. The V and J ends lost 4 bases and 3 bases, in that order; junction bases with no gene match: 3. The CDR3 sequence is 13 residues long. Germline CDR1 LGHDT, CDR2 YNNKEL (reference sequence). As DNA, the CDR3 is TGTGCCAGCAGCCTTAACAGGGGCTACGAGCAGTACTTC. Amino acid sequence: CASSLNRGYEQYF.

This clonotype was counted at least ten times. A much larger clonotype is one base distant, so this may be a read error. The V and J genes are TRBV6-2 or TRBV6-3 and TRBJ2-1; D gene uncertain. This CDR3 has 14 amino acids. Germline assignment: CDR1 MNHEY and CDR2 SVGEGT. The CDR3 is CASTRRSSCNEQFF. The CDR3 DNA reads TGTGCCAGCACCCGACGGAGCTCCTGCAATGAGCAGTTCTTC.

This clonotype has at least ten counts. This chain connects TRBV5-6 to TRBJ2-7, with D unresolved. The germline V gene has CDR1 SGHDT and CDR2 YYEEEE. V lost 1 base and J lost 5, with 4 bases in between. CDR3 length: 11 amino acids. For the CDR3, the DNA is TGTGCCAGCAGCTTGTGGAACGAGCAGTACTTC. Translated, it gives CASSLWNEQYF. The complete variable domain, with remaining parts taken from reference TRBV5-6 and TRBJ2-7, reads DAGVTQSPTHLIKTRGQQVTLRCSPKSGHDTVSWYQQALGQGPQFIFQYYEEEERQRGNFPDRFSGHQFPNYSSELNVNALLLGDSALYLCASSLWNEQYFGPGTRLTVT.

This clonotype showed up many times. J is TRBJ1-4 and V is TRBV6-1; possibly TRBD1 for D (6 bases). CDR3 size: 15 residues. V gave up 4 bases and J gave up 8 bases, with 17 bases separating them. The V gene's germline CDR1 is MNHNS and CDR2 SASEGT. The CDR3 sequence is CASSGSLRGWEKLFF. The CDR3 DNA sequence: TGTGCCAGCAGTGGGAGTTTAAGGGGGTGGGAAAAACTGTTTTTT.

The chain joins TRBV4-3 to TRBJ2-7; tentatively, D is TRBD2 (7 bases). CDR1 and CDR2 from the germline V gene are LGHNA and YSLEER. This CDR3 has 17 residues. Trimming shortened V by 4 bases and J by 2 bases, and 21 bases separated the two germline ends. The CDR3 region has the DNA TGCGCCAGCAGCCGAAGAGGGGGTGGCGGGGGCCCCTACGAGCAGTACTTC. Protein product: CASSRRGGGGGPYEQYF.

In its sample, this clonotype was seen a few times. The rearrangement joins TRBV9 to TRBJ2-4; D may match TRBD1 or TRBD2 (6 bases each). This CDR3 contains 16 residues. Deletions cut 2 bases from V and 4 bases from J, with 16 bases between. Germline CDR1 is SGDLS and CDR2 is YYNGEE. The CDR3 here is CASSVGGGQTKNIQYF. The CDR3 bases are TGTGCCAGCAGCGTTGGAGGGGGGCAGACGAAAAACATTCAGTACTTC. The variable domain in full, with the rest retrieved from reference TRBV9 and TRBJ2-4, is DSGVTQTPKHLITATGQRVTLRCSPRSGDLSVYWYQQSLDQGLQFLIQYYNGEERAKGNILERFSAQQFPDLHSELNLSSLELGDSALYFCASSVGGGQTKNIQYFGAGTRLSVL.

The chain couples TRBV7-8 to TRBJ1-5; no reliable D call. With 1 base removed from V and 6 bases from J, the gap between germline ends came to 7 bases. Germline V gene data show CDR1 as SGHVS and CDR2 as FQNEAQ. This CDR3 is 13 amino acids long. CDR3 loop: CASSLGEGQPQHF. The CDR3 DNA is TGTGCCAGCAGCTTAGGAGAGGGTCAGCCCCAGCATTTT.

This chain connects TRBV28 to TRBJ1-2; D gene ambiguous. The CDR3 runs 15 residues. Trimming shortened V by 4 bases and J by 0 bases, and 12 bases separated the two germline ends. Per the germline V gene, CDR1 is MDHEN and CDR2 is SYDVKM. CDR3 DNA sequence: TGTGCCAGCAGTTCTCCCCACCCACCTAACTATGGCTACACCTTC. Translated: CASSSPHPPNYGYTF.

J is TRBJ1-2 and V is TRBV29-1, with D possibly being TRBD1 (6 bases). V gave up 0 bases and J gave up 7 bases, with 12 bases separating them. Germline V gene sequence: CDR1 SQVTM, CDR2 ANQGSEA. The CDR3 contains 13 residues. The CDR3 spells CSVEDLGGRGYTF. CDR3 nucleotide sequence: TGCAGCGTTGAAGATCTGGGGGGCCGTGGCTACACCTTC.

This clonotype was detected many times. The rearrangement joins TRBV6-1 to TRBJ2-2, with 7 bases aligning to TRBD1. Germline-derived CDR1 and CDR2 are MNHNS and SASEGT. Trimming took 4 bases from V and 9 from J; bases not matched to a gene: 11. The CDR3 consists of 15 residues. The DNA of the CDR3 is TGTGCCAGCAGTGCTTGGACAGGAGGAGTCCGGGAGCTGTTTTTT. Protein sequence: CASSAWTGGVRELFF.

The chain links TRBV28 to TRBJ2-1; 7 bases are shared with TRBD2. The V gene end was trimmed by 6 bases and the J gene end by 4 bases; junction bases not matched to a gene: 6. The CDR3 is 14 residues long. Germline CDR1 is MDHEN and CDR2 is SYDVKM. The CDR3 DNA follows: TGTGCCAGCAGATTAGCGGGCCCTTACAATGAGCAGTTCTTC. Its translation: CASRLAGPYNEQFF.

This clonotype was counted at least ten times. The CDR3 is CASSPIGVRNTEAFF. Here the CDR3 DNA reads TGTGCCAGCTCACCAATTGGGGTCCGGAACACTGAAGCTTTCTTT. The chain carries TRBV18 and TRBJ1-1; D is undetermined. Germline V lookup: CDR1 KGHSH, CDR2 LQKENI. V was shortened by 2 bases and J by 1 base, with 11 bases between the two germline ends. The CDR3 is 15 amino acids. The whole variable domain, remainder taken from reference TRBV18 and TRBJ1-1, is NAGVMQNPRHLVRRRGQEARLRCSPMKGHSHVYWYRQLPEEGLKFMVYLQKENIIDESGMPKERFSAEFPKEGPSILRIQQVVRGDSAAYFCASSPIGVRNTEAFFGQGTRLTVV.

As to this clonotype: Mismatch with germline at one junction end may stem from a read error. This chain joins TRBV7-2 and TRBJ1-1; no reliable D call. The CDR3 runs 14 residues. Per germline, CDR1 SGHTA and CDR2 FQGNSA. CDR3 amino acids: CASSLGQLNTEALF. The DNA for the CDR3 is TGTGCCAGCAGCTTAGGGCAGTTGAACACTGAAGCTCTCTTT. The whole variable domain, filled in from reference TRBV7-2 and TRBJ1-1, reads GAGVSQSPSNKVTEKGKDVELRCDPISGHTALYWYRQSLGQGLEFLIYFQGNSAPDKSGLPSDRFSAERTGGSVSTLTIQRTQQEDSAVYLCASSLGQLNTEALFGQGTRLTVV.

This clonotype was seen many times. CDR3 sequence: CASSHQGLTGTEAFF. CDR3 sequence (DNA): TGTGCCAGTAGCCACCAAGGGTTAACCGGAACTGAAGCTTTCTTT. V gene TRBV19 combines with J gene TRBJ1-1; D is unresolved. V lost 6 bases and J 5 bases, leaving 19 bases between the germline ends. CDR1 is LNHDA, CDR2 SQIVND, per germline (reference sequence). The length of the CDR3 is 15 residues.

This clonotype was seen repeatedly, ten times or more. The V call is TRBV19, the J call TRBJ1-5, with 8 bases that match TRBD1. CDR3 length equals 15 residues. The trim removed 6 bases at V and 4 bases at J, leaving 8 bases unmatched. The V gene's germline CDR1 is LNHDA and CDR2 SQIVND (reference sequence). The CDR3 DNA reads TGTGCCAGTAGCCCGGGACAGGTTCGAAATCAGCCCCAGCATTTT. This sequence encodes CASSPGQVRNQPQHF.

This clonotype has a count of ten or more. The chain joins TRBV7-9 to TRBJ1-2; D is uncertain. Trimming pared 8 bases from V and 2 bases from J, leaving 9 bases between. Germline CDR1 is SEHNR and CDR2 is FQNEAQ (reference sequence). The CDR3 is 12 residues long. CDR3 region: CASFGGNYGYTF. The CDR3 DNA reads TGTGCCAGCTTCGGCGGCAACTATGGCTACACCTTC. The full variable domain, in which reference TRBV7-9 and TRBJ1-2 provide the parts outside the CDR3, is DTGVSQNPRHKITKRGQNVTFRCDPISEHNRLYWYRQTLGQGPEFLTYFQNEAQLEKSRLLSDRFSAERPKGSFSTLEIQRTEQGDSAMYLCASFGGNYGYTFGSGTRLTVV.

This clonotype was detected ten times or more. The chain has TRBV11-2 and TRBJ1-1; D not resolved. The CDR3 runs to 11 residues. Trimming shortened V by 2 bases and J by 11 bases, and 9 bases separated the two germline ends. Germline loops: CDR1 SGHAT, CDR2 FQNNGV. In DNA, the CDR3 is TGTGCCAGCAGCTTATTCTTCTCGGCTTTCTTT. Translated, it gives CASSLFFSAFF.

This clonotype was found many times. The J gene is TRBJ2-5, the V gene TRBV7-2; D might be TRBD1 (5 bases). The CDR3 extends over 14 amino acids. V was cut by 5 bases and J by 2 bases, with 12 bases left in between. The germline gives CDR1 SGHTA, CDR2 FQGNSA. CDR3 in DNA: TGTGCCAGCAGCCTAGGACAAATTCAAGAGACCCAGTACTTC. It translates to CASSLGQIQETQYF.